One sample yielded the 19 T cell receptor beta chains listed below, sequenced in a study of blood T cell repertoires in COVID-19. Only in-frame clones appear in the TCRdb table, and some are missing; sequencing was by immunoSEQ multiplex PCR. Of some 48,000 clones in the sample, roughly 89% were seen once. Sequenced sample: peripheral blood. The receptors here all came from a woman older than 75 with acute or convalescent COVID-19.

The rearrangement uses TRBV3-1 (or the pseudogene TRBV3-2) and TRBJ2-2, with D possibly TRBD1 on 6 matching bases. With 2 bases removed from V and 6 bases from J, the gap between germline ends came to 13 bases. The germline V gene encodes CDR1 LGHDT and CDR2 YNNKEL (reference sequence). The CDR3 runs 15 residues. CDR3 nucleotide sequence: TGTGCCAGCAGCCAAACAGGGAGTGTTGCCGGGGAGCTGTTTTTT. Translation gives CASSQTGSVAGELFF.

V usage is TRBV11-3 and J usage is TRBJ2-5; D is possibly TRBD2 (6 bases). CDR1 and CDR2 from the germline V gene are SGHNT and YENEEA. The length of the CDR3 is 13 residues. The V end was cut by 5 bases, the J end by 5 bases, with 12 bases between. CDR3 nucleotide sequence: TGTGCCAGCAGCCCGGGGGAACGGGAGACCCAGTACTTC. Its translation: CASSPGERETQYF.

The CDR3 coding sequence is TGTGCCAGCAGTCGGGCCCTCGGCGGGGAAAAACTGTTTTTT. Amino acids: CASSRALGGEKLFF. This chain joins TRBV7-9 and TRBJ1-4, with D unresolved. The CDR3 runs 14 residues. CDR1 SEHNR and CDR2 FQNEAQ come from the germline V gene (reference sequence). Trimming left V 6 bases short and J 8 bases short, with 16 bases between.

This chain joins TRBV5-1 and TRBJ2-3; TRBD1 might be the D (5 bases). The germline gives CDR1 SGHRS, CDR2 YFSETQ. The germline V and J ends were trimmed by 4 bases and 1 base, with 13 bases remaining between them. The CDR3 extends over 15 amino acids. DNA for the CDR3: TGCGCCAGCAGCAAGGGGCAGGAAGGCACAGATACGCAGTATTTT. Residues: CASSKGQEGTDTQYF.

The chain has TRBV4-2 and TRBJ2-5; 7 nucleotides align to TRBD1. Germline V gene data show CDR1 as LGHNA and CDR2 as YNFKEQ. Germline trimming cut 4 bases from V and 1 base from J; bases unmatched to any gene: 9. The CDR3 sequence is 16 residues long. CDR3 bases: TGTGCCAGCAGCCCAGCAGGGGGTTCCTCCCAAGAGACCCAGTACTTC. It specifies CASSPAGGSSQETQYF.

This chain uses TRBV30 with TRBJ1-5; 8 positions match TRBD1. V lost 4 bases, J lost 2 bases, and 7 bases stayed unmatched. Per germline, CDR1 GTSNPN and CDR2 SVGIG (reference sequence). The CDR3 is made up of 15 amino acids. Here the CDR3 reads CAWKGRGPRNQPQHF. CDR3 in DNA: TGTGCCTGGAAGGGCAGGGGGCCTCGCAATCAGCCCCAGCATTTT.

V and J are TRBV10-1 and TRBJ1-1; TRBD1 agrees at 9 bases. The CDR3 has 17 amino acids. Looked up from germline, CDR1 is WNHNN and CDR2 is SYGVQD (reference sequence). With 3 bases clipped from V and 5 bases from J, the junction kept 13 bases outside the gene matches. The CDR3 reads CASSDHGNPGQGTEAFF. The CDR3 nucleotides read TGCGCCAGCAGTGACCACGGTAACCCGGGACAGGGAACTGAAGCTTTCTTT.

The J gene is TRBJ1-5, the V gene TRBV5-6; D may be TRBD1 (5 bases). This CDR3 contains 14 residues. Germline V gene data show CDR1 as SGHDT and CDR2 as YYEEEE. V was pared by 0 bases and J by 7 bases, with 11 bases between. In DNA, the CDR3 is TGTGCCAGCAGCTTGGTACAGGTCCGGCAGCCCCAGCATTTT. Its protein is CASSLVQVRQPQHF.

The chain has TRBV2 and TRBJ1-2; 7 bases map to TRBD1. The CDR3 sequence is 11 residues long. Trimming cost V 11 bases and J 10 bases; bases outside gene matches: 10. CDR1 is SNHLY, CDR2 FYNNEI, per germline. The CDR3 is CAGTGTEHYTF. For the CDR3, the DNA is TGTGCCGGCACCGGGACAGAACACTACACCTTC.

The chain uses TRBV19 and TRBJ1-4; TRBD1 matches at 8 bases. CDR1 LNHDA and CDR2 SQIVND come from the germline V gene (reference sequence). Trimming took 7 bases from V and 5 from J; bases not matched to a gene: 9. This CDR3 is 15 amino acids long. The DNA of the CDR3 is TGTGCCAGTACCCACCGGACAGGGAACAATGAAAAACTGTTTTTT. Its protein product is CASTHRTGNNEKLFF.

The genes are TRBV19 and TRBJ1-2; D is unclear. Deletions cut 3 bases from V and 4 bases from J, with 12 bases between. This CDR3 region has 14 residues. The germline gives CDR1 LNHDA, CDR2 SQIVND (reference sequence). The DNA of the CDR3 is TGTGCCAGTAGTATGAGGGTACCTGTCTATGGCTACACCTTC. Its translation is CASSMRVPVYGYTF.

V gene TRBV10-3 combines with J gene TRBJ1-5; D may be TRBD1 (5 bases). CDR1 ENHRY and CDR2 SYGVKD come from the germline V gene. The CDR3 is made up of 14 amino acids. The V end lost 2 bases, the J end lost 9 bases, and 14 bases lay between the germline ends. The CDR3 DNA is TGTGCCATCAGTGAGGGGGGAGGCGGCTGGCCCCAGCATTTT. It encodes CAISEGGGGWPQHF.

The chain uses TRBV12-3 or TRBV12-4 and TRBJ2-4; the D gene is possibly TRBD2 (5 bases). The CDR3 spans 12 residues. V was trimmed by 6 bases and J by 8 bases, leaving 11 bases between them. CDR3 residues: CASSPSRDIQYF. The DNA of the CDR3 is TGTGCCAGCAGCCCCTCGAGGGACATTCAGTACTTC.

The rearrangement uses TRBV3-1 (or the pseudogene TRBV3-2) and TRBJ2-3; D might be TRBD2 (5 bases). The CDR3 loop spans 14 amino acids. V was shortened by 5 bases and J by 4 bases, with 13 bases between the two germline ends. In germline, CDR1 is LGHDT, CDR2 YNNKEL (reference sequence). CDR3 sequence reads: CASSSTGVADTQYF. CDR3 DNA sequence: TGTGCCAGCAGCTCTACCGGGGTCGCAGATACGCAGTATTTT.

CDR3 coding DNA: TGTGCCGCCTCCTTTGGGGAGGCGACAGGAAACACCATATATTTT. This gives the protein CAASFGEATGNTIYF. The chain carries TRBV6-6 and TRBJ1-3, with D unclear. This CDR3 is built from 15 residues. Germline loops: CDR1 MNHNY, CDR2 SVGAGI (reference sequence). V dropped 11 bases and J dropped 4 bases, with 21 bases sitting between them.

This rearrangement joins TRBV5-1 to TRBJ2-3; D is possibly TRBD2 (6 bases). V lost 2 bases to trimming and J lost 5 bases, with 15 bases between them. The CDR3 has 15 residues. Germline assignment: CDR1 SGHRS and CDR2 YFSETQ. The CDR3 DNA follows: TGCGCCAGCAGCTTCGCAAGGTTGGGGGGAGATACGCAGTATTTT. It codes for CASSFARLGGDTQYF.

V and J are TRBV5-1 and TRBJ1-1; D remains ambiguous. The V gene's germline CDR1 is SGHRS and CDR2 YFSETQ. The CDR3 has 15 residues. V was pared by 1 base and J by 1 base, with 11 bases between. CDR3: CASSLFWRANTEAFF. As DNA, the CDR3 is TGCGCCAGCAGCTTGTTTTGGAGAGCGAACACTGAAGCTTTCTTT.

This chain connects TRBV19 to TRBJ2-3; D possibly corresponds to TRBD1 (5 bases). There are 13 residues in the CDR3. CDR1 is LNHDA and CDR2 is SQIVND in the germline V gene (reference sequence). Trimming took 6 bases from V and 3 from J, leaving 10 bases between them. DNA for the CDR3: TGTGCCAGTAGCCAGGGTAAGACAGATACGCAGTATTTT. Translation: CASSQGKTDTQYF.

The rearrangement links TRBV21-1 to TRBJ1-4; TRBD1 was called by the table and not checked on the DNA. TRBV21-1 is a recognized pseudogene. The CDR3 runs 14 residues. The CDR3 loop reads CASSYRQGPEKLFF. Here the CDR3 DNA reads TGTGCCAGCTCTTATCGACAGGGGCCTGAAAAACTGTTTTTT.